Each of the 16 T cell receptor beta chains below was sequenced from the same sample in a study of blood T cell repertoires in COVID-19. Generated by immunoSEQ multiplex PCR, the TCRdb table keeps only in-frame clones and is missing some. The repertoire includes about 190,000 clones, approximately 81% of them detected once, and around 21% sits in the top ten. Sample: peripheral blood. The origin of the receptors is a human donor in a cohort sampled during active COVID-19.

CDR3 sequence reads: CAAHRTTNEKLFF. The CDR3, as DNA: TGTGCCGCACACAGAACAACTAATGAAAAACTGTTTTTT. The V and J genes are TRBV2 and TRBJ1-4; D is unclear. Germline values: CDR1 SNHLY, CDR2 FYNNEI. Between the trimmed V and J ends, which lost 11 bases and 0 bases, there was a span of 10 bases. The CDR3 runs to 13 residues.

This chain connects TRBV5-6 to TRBJ1-2; D is undetermined. Trimming removed 0 bases at V and 8 bases at J, with 11 bases between. Germline V lookup: CDR1 SGHDT, CDR2 YYEEEE. The CDR3 is 13 amino acids. CDR3 DNA sequence: TGTGCCAGCAGCTTGGGTGTAGTCTTGGGCTACACCTTC. It yields the protein CASSLGVVLGYTF.

The DNA for the CDR3 is TGTGCCAGCAGCCTCCGACAGGGCGGGGGCTACACCTTC. Translation gives CASSLRQGGGYTF. The J gene is TRBJ1-2, the V gene TRBV3-1 (or the pseudogene TRBV3-2); TRBD1 matches 7 bases. The junction had 7 bases not matched to a gene; V was cut back by 4 bases and J by 8 bases. From germline, CDR1 is LGHDT and CDR2 YNNKEL (reference sequence). The CDR3 length is 13 residues.

The rearrangement joins TRBV15 to TRBJ1-3; the D is unclear. V lost 6 bases and J lost 3, with 6 bases in between. This CDR3 comprises 12 residues. Germline CDR1 LNHNV, CDR2 YYDKDF (reference sequence). CDR3 sequence reads: CATRSLGNTIYF. CDR3 nucleotide sequence: TGTGCCACCAGAAGCCTTGGAAACACCATATATTTT.

The genes are TRBV28 and TRBJ2-1; TRBD2 is a possible D gene (6 bases). The germline CDR1 and CDR2 sequences are MDHEN and SYDVKM. With 2 bases removed from V and 5 bases from J, the gap between germline ends came to 10 bases. The CDR3 has 14 amino acids. In DNA, the CDR3 is TGTGCCAGCAGTTTAGCGGGGTCAAACAATGAGCAGTTCTTC. Protein product: CASSLAGSNNEQFF. The full variable domain, in which reference TRBV28 and TRBJ2-1 provide the parts outside the CDR3, is DVKVTQSSRYLVKRTGEKVFLECVQDMDHENMFWYRQDPGLGLRLIYFSYDVKMKEKGDIPEGYSVSREKKERFSLILESASTNQTSMYLCASSLAGSNNEQFFGPGTRLTVL.

This clone was counted once. This chain uses TRBV4-1 with TRBJ2-2; perhaps TRBD1 as D (5 bases). V lost 2 bases and J lost 0, with 10 bases in between. Germline loops: CDR1 MGHRA, CDR2 YSYEKL. This CDR3 comprises 16 residues. The CDR3 DNA sequence: TGCGCCAGCAGCCAAAAGGGGTTAGCGAACACCGGGGAGCTGTTTTTT. Protein sequence: CASSQKGLANTGELFF.

This clone appeared a few times. The chain uses TRBV29-1 and TRBJ1-1; 9 bases map to TRBD1. The germline CDR1 and CDR2 sequences are SQVTM and ANQGSEA. There are 13 residues in the CDR3. J gave up 6 bases and V 4 bases, and 6 bases lay outside the gene matches. The CDR3: CSVGRTGAAEAFF. CDR3 in DNA: TGCAGCGTTGGTCGGACAGGGGCGGCTGAAGCTTTCTTT.

The chain recombines TRBV21-1 with TRBJ1-5. TRBV21-1 is an annotated pseudogene. This CDR3 contains 15 residues. The CDR3 DNA reads as TGTGCCAGCAGCAAAGCAGAGGTCCTCAATCAGCCCCAGCATTTT. Its translation is CASSKAEVLNQPQHF.

The chain carries TRBV5-1 and TRBJ2-2; D not certain. CDR1 is SGHRS and CDR2 is YFSETQ in the germline V gene. Trimming removed 4 bases from V and 6 bases from J, with 19 bases in between. The CDR3 consists of 16 residues. Here the CDR3 DNA reads TGCGCCAGCAGCCCAGACGTGGGCCTTGTTGCCGGGGAGCTGTTTTTT. The encoded protein is CASSPDVGLVAGELFF.

The chain carries TRBV4-1 and TRBJ2-5, with TRBD2 matching over 8 bases. Germline CDR1 is MGHRA and CDR2 is YSYEKL. V gave up 2 bases and J gave up 5 bases; unmatched junction bases: 10. CDR3 length equals 16 residues. The CDR3 is CASSQFYRGGGETQYF. Written as DNA, the CDR3 is TGCGCCAGCAGCCAATTCTACCGGGGGGGCGGGGAGACCCAGTACTTC.

The V gene is TRBV5-1, the J gene TRBJ2-5, with 7 bases identical to TRBD2. The ends lost 3 bases at V and 5 bases at J; junction bases unmatched: 4. This CDR3 region has 13 residues. Germline V gene lookup returns CDR1 SGHRS and CDR2 YFSETQ. This chain's CDR3 is CASSWEGRETQYF. CDR3 nucleotide sequence: TGCGCCAGCAGCTGGGAGGGCCGGGAGACCCAGTACTTC. Variable domain in full (rest from reference TRBV5-1 and TRBJ2-5): KAGVTQTPRYLIKTRGQQVTLSCSPISGHRSVSWYQQTPGQGLQFLFEYFSETQRNKGNFPGRFSGRQFSNSRSEMNVSTLELGDSALYLCASSWEGRETQYFGPGTRLLVL.

The CDR3 DNA sequence: TGTGCCAGCAGTTCTGGGGACAGGGTTGGCACTGAAGCTTTCTTT. This translates into CASSSGDRVGTEAFF. The genes are TRBV6-5 and TRBJ1-1, with TRBD1 identical over 9 bases. V dropped 4 bases and J dropped 4; count of bases not matched to a gene: 7. Per germline, CDR1 MNHEY and CDR2 SVGAGI. This CDR3 spans 15 amino acids.

V is TRBV19 and J is TRBJ1-4; 7 nucleotides line up with TRBD1. Per the germline V gene, CDR1 is LNHDA and CDR2 is SQIVND (reference sequence). The length of the CDR3 is 15 residues. The trim removed 5 bases at V and 5 bases at J, leaving 8 bases unmatched. CDR3 sequence: CASSPRDSLNEKLFF. The CDR3, as DNA: TGTGCCAGTAGTCCCCGGGACAGCTTAAATGAAAAACTGTTTTTT. Variable domain in full (rest from reference TRBV19 and TRBJ1-4): DGGITQSPKYLFRKEGQNVTLSCEQNLNHDAMYWYRQDPGQGLRLIYYSQIVNDFQKGDIAEGYSVSREKKESFPLTVTSAQKNPTAFYLCASSPRDSLNEKLFFGSGTQLSVL.

This clone was recorded a few times. This chain uses TRBV19 with TRBJ1-1; D is undetermined. With 3 bases removed from V and 6 bases from J, the gap between germline ends came to 14 bases. The CDR3 is 14 amino acids. Germline V gene lookup returns CDR1 LNHDA and CDR2 SQIVND (reference sequence). CDR3 protein: CASSMTQTLPEAFF. The CDR3 region has the DNA TGTGCCAGTAGTATGACACAAACCCTCCCTGAAGCTTTCTTT.

The rearrangement links TRBV28 to TRBJ2-7; TRBD2 matches at 11 bases. The CDR3 covers 15 residues. The germline gives CDR1 MDHEN, CDR2 SYDVKM. Germline trimming cut 3 bases from V and 6 bases from J; bases unmatched to any gene: 7. As DNA, the CDR3 is TGTGCCAGCAGTTTCCTAGCGGGAGGTCTCCTCGAGCAGTACTTC. This sequence encodes CASSFLAGGLLEQYF.

The CDR3 nucleotides read TGTGCCAGTAGTATAGGGACAGGGAAACGTCGAGGCTACACCTTC. This gives the protein CASSIGTGKRRGYTF. V gene TRBV19 combines with J gene TRBJ1-2; 8 bases are shared with TRBD1. This CDR3 is 15 amino acids long. With 1 base clipped from V and 8 bases from J, the junction kept 9 bases outside the gene matches. The germline V gene has CDR1 LNHDA and CDR2 SQIVND (reference sequence).